The 19 T cell receptor beta chains below come from one sample, sequenced in a study of radiation and T cells in renal cell carcinoma. Time point reported: blood 4 weeks post-SBRT, at nephrectomy. This sample's treatment: 15 Gy SBRT to primary tumor, nephrectomy 4 weeks later. Profiling relied on immunoSEQ multiplex PCR, and the TCRdb table lists in-frame clones only, not all of them. Of over 120,000 clones in the sample, around nine tenths were seen once. The sequencing here drew on blood, taken from a patient whose treatment included radiotherapy and nephrectomy. These receptors were obtained from a woman aged 45 to 65 with renal cell carcinoma.

The V and J genes are TRBV5-4 and TRBJ2-2, with TRBD2 as a possible D gene (6 bases). The CDR3 consists of 15 residues. The V end lost 4 bases, the J end lost 3 bases, and 13 bases lay between the germline ends. Germline CDR1 SGHNT, CDR2 YYREEE (reference sequence). CDR3 in amino acids: CASSKYTGDTGELFF. The CDR3 nucleotides are TGTGCCAGCAGCAAATACACGGGGGACACCGGGGAGCTGTTTTTT.

The chain couples TRBV10-3 to TRBJ2-7; 7 positions agree with TRBD2. CDR3 length: 14 amino acids. From germline, CDR1 is ENHRY and CDR2 SYGVKD. After removal of 5 bases from V and 5 bases from J, the junction contained 9 bases not matched to a gene. For the CDR3, the DNA is TGTGCCATCAGTACCGGACTAGATGCGGACGAGCAGTACTTC. This translates into CAISTGLDADEQYF.

The chain links TRBV11-2 to TRBJ1-3; D gene uncertain. Trimming removed 0 bases from V and 0 bases from J, with 6 bases in between. The CDR3 runs 15 residues. The germline V gene encodes CDR1 SGHAT and CDR2 FQNNGV. The CDR3 region is CASSLEQYSGNTIYF. CDR3 in DNA: TGTGCCAGCAGCTTAGAACAGTACTCTGGAAACACCATATATTTT.

J is TRBJ2-7 and V is TRBV7-8; 8 bases map to TRBD1. Germline loops: CDR1 SGHVS, CDR2 FQNEAQ. V dropped 1 base and J dropped 7; count of bases not matched to a gene: 9. There are 15 residues in the CDR3. CDR3 loop: CASSLGGDRGGEQYF. DNA of the CDR3: TGTGCCAGCAGCTTAGGGGGAGACAGGGGCGGTGAGCAGTACTTC.

The V call is TRBV5-1, the J call TRBJ1-1; D is unresolved. The CDR3 consists of 14 residues. CDR1 is SGHRS and CDR2 is YFSETQ in the germline V gene. V dropped 3 bases and J dropped 0 bases, with 9 bases sitting between them. For the CDR3, the DNA is TGCGCCAGCAGCTCGGGCCAGATGAACACTGAAGCTTTCTTT. Protein sequence: CASSSGQMNTEAFF.

The chain couples TRBV19 to TRBJ2-7; D remains unclear. Per the germline V gene, CDR1 is LNHDA and CDR2 is SQIVND (reference sequence). This CDR3 spans 15 amino acids. V gave up 3 bases and J gave up 2 bases, with 14 bases separating them. The CDR3 protein is CASSIGRNIAYEQYF. Written as DNA, the CDR3 is TGTGCCAGTAGTATTGGACGGAACATCGCCTACGAGCAGTACTTC.

J is TRBJ1-3 and V is TRBV7-2, with D hard to call. Germline V CDR1 and CDR2: SGHTA, FQGNSA. The CDR3 extends over 15 amino acids. Between the trimmed V and J ends, which lost 1 base and 2 bases, there was a span of 9 bases. CDR3 in amino acids: CASSLDTAAGNTIYF. In DNA form, the CDR3 reads TGTGCCAGCAGCTTAGATACGGCAGCTGGAAACACCATATATTTT.

The chain employs TRBV5-1 and TRBJ2-1, with D perhaps matching TRBD2 (6 bases). The CDR3 runs to 15 residues. CDR1 SGHRS and CDR2 YFSETQ come from the germline V gene. V was trimmed by 1 base and J by 5 bases, leaving 13 bases between them. CDR3 nucleotides: TGCGCCAGCAGCTTGTTGGGGGGAAATCACAATGAGCAGTTCTTC. It yields the protein CASSLLGGNHNEQFF.

The chain joins TRBV14 to TRBJ2-2, with a weak D call TRBD2 (5 bases). V was shortened by 3 bases and J by 5 bases, with 19 bases between the two germline ends. CDR3 length: 17 amino acids. Germline V gene sequence: CDR1 SGHDN, CDR2 FVKESK. This CDR3 reads CASSHQAGGGGTGELFF. The CDR3 region has the DNA TGTGCCAGCAGCCACCAAGCTGGAGGCGGTGGGACCGGGGAGCTGTTTTTT.

The chain links TRBV7-7 to TRBJ1-2; TRBD1 is a possible D gene (5 bases). The CDR3 loop spans 15 amino acids. The V end was cut by 5 bases, the J end by 0 bases, with 13 bases between. Per the germline V gene, CDR1 is SSHAT and CDR2 is FNYEAQ (reference sequence). CDR3 in amino acids: CASSPLGETNYGYTF. The CDR3 DNA sequence: TGTGCCAGCAGCCCCTTAGGGGAAACTAACTATGGCTACACCTTC.

The V gene is TRBV6-1, the J gene TRBJ1-1; a possible D gene is TRBD1 (6 bases). V lost 11 bases and J lost 3, with 16 bases in between. The germline CDR1 and CDR2 sequences are MNHNS and SASEGT. This CDR3 spans 13 amino acids. DNA for the CDR3: TGTGCCGGCTCGACAGGTTTGGACACTGAAGCTTTCTTT. It is translated as CAGSTGLDTEAFF.

The gene calls are TRBV7-9 and TRBJ1-4; D is possibly TRBD1 (5 bases). The CDR3 spans 15 residues. Germline values: CDR1 SEHNR, CDR2 FQNEAQ (reference sequence). V shed 1 base and J shed 8 bases, with 14 bases lying between them. The chain's CDR3 is CASSLDGQGTEKLFF. For the CDR3, the DNA is TGTGCCAGCAGCTTAGATGGGCAGGGAACCGAAAAACTGTTTTTT.

The V call is TRBV4-3, the J call TRBJ2-4, with D maybe TRBD1 (5 bases). The CDR3 loop spans 16 amino acids. Looked up from germline, CDR1 is LGHNA and CDR2 is YSLEER. V dropped 0 bases and J dropped 6 bases, with 15 bases sitting between them. The CDR3 region has the DNA TGCGCCAGCAGCCAAGAACGGACACACGGCGGAAACATTCAGTACTTC. Translated, it gives CASSQERTHGGNIQYF.

V is TRBV7-2 and J is TRBJ2-7, with D tentatively TRBD2 (6 bases). This CDR3 spans 15 amino acids. The ends were cut back, 6 bases at V and 2 bases at J, with 17 bases in the middle. Germline loops: CDR1 SGHTA, CDR2 FQGNSA. In DNA, the CDR3 is TGTGCCAGCAGTAACTGGGCGGGGAACCCCTACGAGCAGTACTTC. Translation gives CASSNWAGNPYEQYF. Drawing the rest from reference TRBV7-2 and TRBJ2-7, the complete variable domain is GAGVSQSPSNKVTEKGKDVELRCDPISGHTALYWYRQSLGQGLEFLIYFQGNSAPDKSGLPSDRFSAERTGGSVSTLTIQRTQQEDSAVYLCASSNWAGNPYEQYFGPGTRLTVT.

The chain uses TRBV29-1 and TRBJ2-7; D is undetermined. Germline loops: CDR1 SQVTM, CDR2 ANQGSEA. The V end lost 4 bases, the J end lost 2 bases, and 12 bases lay between the germline ends. The length of the CDR3 is 13 residues. Written as DNA, the CDR3 is TGCAGCGTTGGGCAGGTAAATCCCTACGAGCAGTACTTC. Its protein is CSVGQVNPYEQYF.

The chain has TRBV4-3 and TRBJ1-4; D unresolved. CDR3 length: 15 amino acids. V lost 0 bases to trimming and J lost 7 bases, with 12 bases between them. The germline gives CDR1 LGHNA, CDR2 YSLEER. This CDR3 reads CASSQERQNGEKLFF. The CDR3 nucleotides read TGCGCCAGCAGCCAAGAGCGGCAGAACGGTGAAAAACTGTTTTTT.

The chain couples TRBV7-9 to TRBJ1-6, with D unclear. The CDR3 sequence is 13 residues long. Per germline, CDR1 SEHNR and CDR2 FQNEAQ (reference sequence). Trimming removed 3 bases from V and 7 bases from J, with 7 bases in between. CDR3 bases: TGTGCCAGCAGCTTTAGATCAAATTCACCCCTCCACTTT. It translates to CASSFRSNSPLHF. The variable domain in full, completed from reference TRBV7-9 and TRBJ1-6, reads DTGVSQNPRHKITKRGQNVTFRCDPISEHNRLYWYRQTLGQGPEFLTYFQNEAQLEKSRLLSDRFSAERPKGSFSTLEIQRTEQGDSAMYLCASSFRSNSPLHFGNGTRLTVT.

The genes are TRBV9 and TRBJ2-5, with 9 bases that match TRBD1. V lost 3 bases and J lost 7; bases outside the gene matches: 7. The CDR3 runs 14 residues. The germline V gene encodes CDR1 SGDLS and CDR2 YYNGEE. CDR3 loop: CASSAGQGSGTQYF. The DNA for the CDR3 is TGTGCCAGCAGCGCGGGACAGGGCTCGGGGACCCAGTACTTC.

The V call is TRBV5-4, the J call TRBJ2-1; 7 nucleotides agree with TRBD2. Looked up from germline, CDR1 is SGHNT and CDR2 is YYREEE (reference sequence). V shed 0 bases, J shed 9 bases, and the junction held 9 bases outside the gene matches. The CDR3 length is 15 residues. The CDR3 DNA is TGTGCCAGCAGCTTGGACCTAGCGGCTACGCGTGAGCAGTTCTTC. Its protein product is CASSLDLAATREQFF.